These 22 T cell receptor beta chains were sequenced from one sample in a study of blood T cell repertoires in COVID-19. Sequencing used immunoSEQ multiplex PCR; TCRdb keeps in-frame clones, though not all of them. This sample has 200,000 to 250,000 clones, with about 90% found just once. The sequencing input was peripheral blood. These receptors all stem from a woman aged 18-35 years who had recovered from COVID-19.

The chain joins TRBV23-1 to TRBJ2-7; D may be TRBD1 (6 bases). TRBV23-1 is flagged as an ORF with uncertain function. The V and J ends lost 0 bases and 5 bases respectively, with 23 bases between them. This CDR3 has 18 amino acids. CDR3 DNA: TGCGCCAGCAGTCAATCTACTGGGGGCGGGCCGCTTAGGAACGAGCAGTACTTC. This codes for CASSQSTGGGPLRNEQYF.

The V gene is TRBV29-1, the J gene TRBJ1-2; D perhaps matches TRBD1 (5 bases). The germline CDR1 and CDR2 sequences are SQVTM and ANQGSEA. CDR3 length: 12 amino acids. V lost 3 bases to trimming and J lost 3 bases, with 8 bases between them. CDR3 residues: CSVEHRYYGYTF. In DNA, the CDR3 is TGCAGCGTTGAGCACAGGTACTATGGCTACACCTTC.

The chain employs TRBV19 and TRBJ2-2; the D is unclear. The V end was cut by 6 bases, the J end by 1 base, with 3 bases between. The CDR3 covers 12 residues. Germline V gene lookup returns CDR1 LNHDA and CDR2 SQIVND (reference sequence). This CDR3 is CASSQNTGELFF. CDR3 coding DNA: TGTGCCAGTAGCCAGAACACCGGGGAGCTGTTTTTT. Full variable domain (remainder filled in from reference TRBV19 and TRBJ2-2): DGGITQSPKYLFRKEGQNVTLSCEQNLNHDAMYWYRQDPGQGLRLIYYSQIVNDFQKGDIAEGYSVSREKKESFPLTVTSAQKNPTAFYLCASSQNTGELFFGEGSRLTVL.

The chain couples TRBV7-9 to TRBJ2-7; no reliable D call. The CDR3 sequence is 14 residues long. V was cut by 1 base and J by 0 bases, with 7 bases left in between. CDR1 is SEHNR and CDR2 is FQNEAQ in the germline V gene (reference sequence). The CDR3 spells CASSLVQSSYEQYF. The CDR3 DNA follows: TGTGCCAGCAGCTTAGTACAGTCCTCCTACGAGCAGTACTTC.

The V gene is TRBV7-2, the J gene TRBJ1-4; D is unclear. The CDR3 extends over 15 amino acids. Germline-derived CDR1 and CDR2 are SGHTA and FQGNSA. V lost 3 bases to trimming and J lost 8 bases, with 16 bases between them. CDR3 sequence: CASSLEGGVGEKLFF. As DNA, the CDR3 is TGTGCCAGCAGCTTGGAAGGCGGGGTCGGAGAAAAACTGTTTTTT.

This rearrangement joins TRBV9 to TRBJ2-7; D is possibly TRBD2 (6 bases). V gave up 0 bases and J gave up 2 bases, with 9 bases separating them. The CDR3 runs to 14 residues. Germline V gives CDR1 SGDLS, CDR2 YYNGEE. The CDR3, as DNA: TGTGCCAGCAGCGTAGATTGGGGGGCCTACGAGCAGTACTTC. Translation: CASSVDWGAYEQYF.

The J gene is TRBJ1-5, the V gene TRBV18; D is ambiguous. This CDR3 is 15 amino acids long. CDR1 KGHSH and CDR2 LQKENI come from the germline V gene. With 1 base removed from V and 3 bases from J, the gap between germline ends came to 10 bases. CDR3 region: CASSPQGANNQPQHF. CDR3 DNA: TGTGCCAGCTCACCACAGGGAGCTAACAATCAGCCCCAGCATTTT.

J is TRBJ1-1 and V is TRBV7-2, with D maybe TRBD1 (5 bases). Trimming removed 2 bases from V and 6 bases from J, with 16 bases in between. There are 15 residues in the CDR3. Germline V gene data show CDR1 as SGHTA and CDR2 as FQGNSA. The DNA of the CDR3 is TGTGCCAGCAGCTTACCCCAGGGCTACGGTCCTGAAGCTTTCTTT. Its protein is CASSLPQGYGPEAFF. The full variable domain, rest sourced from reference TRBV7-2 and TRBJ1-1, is GAGVSQSPSNKVTEKGKDVELRCDPISGHTALYWYRQSLGQGLEFLIYFQGNSAPDKSGLPSDRFSAERTGGSVSTLTIQRTQQEDSAVYLCASSLPQGYGPEAFFGQGTRLTVV.

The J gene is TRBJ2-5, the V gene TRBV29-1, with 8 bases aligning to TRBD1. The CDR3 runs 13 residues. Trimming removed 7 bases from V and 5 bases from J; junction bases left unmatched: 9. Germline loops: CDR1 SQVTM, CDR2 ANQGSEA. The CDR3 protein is CSGGAGQGETQYF. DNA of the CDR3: TGCAGCGGGGGGGCAGGACAGGGTGAGACCCAGTACTTC.

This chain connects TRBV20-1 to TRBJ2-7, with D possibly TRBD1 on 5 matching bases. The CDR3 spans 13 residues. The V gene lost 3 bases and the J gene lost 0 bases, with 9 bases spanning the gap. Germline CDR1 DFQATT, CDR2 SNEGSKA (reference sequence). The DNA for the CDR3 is TGCAGTGCTAGTAGGGGCTCCTCCTACGAGCAGTACTTC. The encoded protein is CSASRGSSYEQYF.

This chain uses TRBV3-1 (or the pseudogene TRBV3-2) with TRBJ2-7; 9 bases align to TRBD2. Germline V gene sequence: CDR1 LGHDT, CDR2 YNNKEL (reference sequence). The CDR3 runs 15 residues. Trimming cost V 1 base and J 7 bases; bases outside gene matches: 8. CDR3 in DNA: TGTGCCAGCAGCCAAGTAGTTAGCGGGAGTCGGGAGCAGTACTTC. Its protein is CASSQVVSGSREQYF.

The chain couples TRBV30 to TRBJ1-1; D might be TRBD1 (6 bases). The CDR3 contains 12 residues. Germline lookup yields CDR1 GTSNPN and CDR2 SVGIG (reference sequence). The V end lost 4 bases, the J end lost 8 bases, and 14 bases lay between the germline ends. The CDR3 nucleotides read TGTGCCTGGAACCCCCAGGGGACAGAAGCTTTCTTT. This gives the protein CAWNPQGTEAFF.

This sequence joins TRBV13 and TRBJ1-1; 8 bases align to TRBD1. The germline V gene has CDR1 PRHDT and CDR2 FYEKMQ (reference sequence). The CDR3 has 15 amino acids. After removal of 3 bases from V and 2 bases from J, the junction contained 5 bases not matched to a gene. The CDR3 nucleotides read TGTGCCAGCAGCTTGGGTCAGGGGGCTAACACTGAAGCTTTCTTT. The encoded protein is CASSLGQGANTEAFF. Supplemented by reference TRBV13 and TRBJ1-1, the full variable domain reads AAGVIQSPRHLIKEKRETATLKCYPIPRHDTVYWYQQGPGQDPQFLISFYEKMQSDKGSIPDRFSAQQFSDYHSELNMSSLELGDSALYFCASSLGQGANTEAFFGQGTRLTVV.

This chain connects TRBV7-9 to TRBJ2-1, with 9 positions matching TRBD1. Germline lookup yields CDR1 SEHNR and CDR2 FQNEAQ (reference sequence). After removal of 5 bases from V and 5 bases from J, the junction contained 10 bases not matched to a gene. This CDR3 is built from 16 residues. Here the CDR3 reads CASSPGTGFENNEQFF. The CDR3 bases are TGTGCCAGCAGCCCCGGGACAGGGTTCGAAAACAATGAGCAGTTCTTC.

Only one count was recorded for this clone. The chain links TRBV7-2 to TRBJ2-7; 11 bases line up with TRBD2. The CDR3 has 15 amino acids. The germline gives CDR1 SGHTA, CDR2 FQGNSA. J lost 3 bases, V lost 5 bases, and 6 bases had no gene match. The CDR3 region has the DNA TGTGCCAGCAGCCTTCAGACTAGCGGGATCTACGAGCAGTACTTC. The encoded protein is CASSLQTSGIYEQYF.

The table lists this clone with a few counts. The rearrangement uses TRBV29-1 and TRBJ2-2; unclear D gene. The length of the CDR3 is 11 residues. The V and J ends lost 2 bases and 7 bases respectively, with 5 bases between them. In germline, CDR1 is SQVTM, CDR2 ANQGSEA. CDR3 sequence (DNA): TGCAGCGTTGAATCAGGCGGGGAGCTGTTTTTT. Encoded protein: CSVESGGELFF.

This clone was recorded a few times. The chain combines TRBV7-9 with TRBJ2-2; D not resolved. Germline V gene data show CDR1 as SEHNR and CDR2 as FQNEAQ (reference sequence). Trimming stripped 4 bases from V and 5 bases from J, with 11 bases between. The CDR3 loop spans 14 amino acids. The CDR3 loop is CASSYRAVTGELFF. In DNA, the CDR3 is TGTGCCAGCAGCTATCGAGCTGTAACCGGGGAGCTGTTTTTT.

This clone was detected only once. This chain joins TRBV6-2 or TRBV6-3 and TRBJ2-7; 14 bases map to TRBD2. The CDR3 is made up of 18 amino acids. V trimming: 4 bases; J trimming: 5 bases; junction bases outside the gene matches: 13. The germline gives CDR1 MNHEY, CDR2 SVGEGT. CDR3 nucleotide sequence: TGTGCCAGCAGTTCGTGGCCGGGACTAGCGGGAGCCGGGCACGAGCAGTACTTC. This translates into CASSSWPGLAGAGHEQYF.

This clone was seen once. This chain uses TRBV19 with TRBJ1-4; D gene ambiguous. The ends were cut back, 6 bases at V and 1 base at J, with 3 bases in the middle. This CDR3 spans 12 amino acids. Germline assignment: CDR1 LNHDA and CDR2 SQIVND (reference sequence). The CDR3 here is CASSRTNEKLFF. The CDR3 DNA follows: TGTGCCAGTAGCCGAACTAATGAAAAACTGTTTTTT.

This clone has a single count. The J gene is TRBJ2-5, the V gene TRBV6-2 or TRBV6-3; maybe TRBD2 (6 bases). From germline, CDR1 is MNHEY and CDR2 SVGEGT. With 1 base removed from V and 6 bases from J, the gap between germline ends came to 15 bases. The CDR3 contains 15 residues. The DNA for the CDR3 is TGTGCCAGCAGTTACTATTCGGAGGGTGGGCAGACCCAGTACTTC. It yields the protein CASSYYSEGGQTQYF.

CDR3 loop: CASSQDVRTTSSYEQYF. CDR3 nucleotides: TGCGCCAGCAGCCAAGATGTGAGGACTACTTCATCCTACGAGCAGTACTTC. The chain is built from TRBV4-3 and TRBJ2-7, with D possibly being TRBD2 (6 bases). The CDR3 runs 17 residues. V shed 0 bases and J shed 1 base, with 16 bases lying between them. The V gene's germline CDR1 is LGHNA and CDR2 YSLEER.

The CDR3 sequence: CASSDSGGQENTEAFF. DNA for the CDR3: TGTGCCAGCAGTGACTCGGGAGGACAGGAGAACACTGAAGCTTTCTTT. The rearrangement links TRBV6-4 to TRBJ1-1, with 7 bases identical to TRBD1. The V gene's germline CDR1 is MRHNA and CDR2 SNTAGT. V dropped 0 bases and J dropped 1; count of bases not matched to a gene: 5. This CDR3 has 16 residues.